This section outlines one TCR beta chain sequence together with its context. Germline CDR1 is SNHLY and CDR2 is FYNNEI. CDR3 length equals 15 residues. J was trimmed by 4 bases and V by 3 bases; bases with no gene match: 7. This sample was included in a study of blood T cell repertoires in COVID-19. About the study: PBMCs, B-cell-depleted T cells, or T cells were the source of the cDNA or gDNA that made up the material.

Original analysis: Estimated nucleated cell counts came from reference gene primer amplification. TCRdb's table, derived via immunoSEQ multiplex PCR, lists solely in-frame clones and lacks some. From that table come the V and J calls and clone size; the DNA was used to work out D and trimming. This sample has 240,000 or so clones, with around 86% found just once. V and J are TRBV2 and TRBJ2-7; 9 bases align to TRBD2. This receptor was obtained from a woman in her thirties who had recovered from COVID-19. Sequenced material: peripheral blood. CDR3 coding DNA: TGTGCCAGCAGTGAGGGGTTAGCGGGGGTTTACGAGCAGTACTTC. Translated, it gives CASSEGLAGVYEQYF.